Included here is one TCR beta chain sequence, with context. Its antigen is not known. PCR used 60 Vbeta primers and 13 Jbeta primers. TCRdb's table, derived via immunoSEQ multiplex PCR, lists solely in-frame clones and lacks some. Of 150,000 to 200,000 clones in the sample, approximately 65% were seen once. The sample is drawn from a study of cytomegalovirus exposure and HLA in healthy donors. The V gene's germline CDR1 is SGHNT and CDR2 YYREEE (reference sequence). V was clipped by 4 bases and J by 6 bases, with 16 bases between them. The CDR3 has 14 residues. Study results and limitations: A later analysis associated 16,000 or so TCR beta sequences with HLA alleles at a 0.05 false discovery rate.

The sequence was collected from a man aged 35-49 years in good health and CMV-seronegative. The sequenced material came from PBMCs. This rearrangement joins TRBV5-4 to TRBJ1-1; no clear D gene. The CDR3 loop is CASSLKERGPEAFF. The CDR3 region has the DNA TGTGCCAGCAGCCTTAAGGAGAGAGGCCCTGAAGCTTTCTTT.